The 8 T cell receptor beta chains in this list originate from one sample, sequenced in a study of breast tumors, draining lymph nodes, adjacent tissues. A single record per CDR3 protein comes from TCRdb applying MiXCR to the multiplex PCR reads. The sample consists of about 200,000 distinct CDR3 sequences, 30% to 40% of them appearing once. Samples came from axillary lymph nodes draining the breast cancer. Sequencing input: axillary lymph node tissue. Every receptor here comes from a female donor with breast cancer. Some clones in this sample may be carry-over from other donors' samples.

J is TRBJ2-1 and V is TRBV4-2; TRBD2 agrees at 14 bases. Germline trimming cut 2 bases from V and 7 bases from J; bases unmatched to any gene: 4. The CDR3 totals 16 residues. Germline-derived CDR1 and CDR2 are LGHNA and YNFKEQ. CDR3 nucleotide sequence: TGTGCCAGCAGCCAATCAGGACTAGCGGGGGGTAATGAGCAGTTCTTC. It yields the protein CASSQSGLAGGNEQFF.

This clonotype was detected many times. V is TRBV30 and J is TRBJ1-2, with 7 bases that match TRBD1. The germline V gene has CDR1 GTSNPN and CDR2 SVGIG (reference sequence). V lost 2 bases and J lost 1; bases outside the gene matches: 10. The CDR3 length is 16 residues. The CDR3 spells CAWSKGDSAINYGYTF. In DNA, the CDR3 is TGTGCCTGGAGTAAGGGGGACAGCGCAATTAACTATGGCTACACCTTC.

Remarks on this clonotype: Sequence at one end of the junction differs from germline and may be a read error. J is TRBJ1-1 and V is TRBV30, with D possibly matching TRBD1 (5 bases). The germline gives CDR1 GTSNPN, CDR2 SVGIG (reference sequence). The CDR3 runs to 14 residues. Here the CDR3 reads CVWSKGTGNTEAFF. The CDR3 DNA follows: TGTGTCTGGAGTAAAGGGACGGGGAACACTGAAGCTTTCTTT.

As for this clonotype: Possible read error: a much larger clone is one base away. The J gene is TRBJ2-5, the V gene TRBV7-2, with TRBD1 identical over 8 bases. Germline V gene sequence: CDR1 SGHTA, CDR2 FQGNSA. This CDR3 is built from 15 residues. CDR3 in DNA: TGTGCCAGCAGCTTAGTCGACAGGGGTTGGGAGGCCCAGCACTTC. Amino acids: CASSLVDRGWEAQHF.

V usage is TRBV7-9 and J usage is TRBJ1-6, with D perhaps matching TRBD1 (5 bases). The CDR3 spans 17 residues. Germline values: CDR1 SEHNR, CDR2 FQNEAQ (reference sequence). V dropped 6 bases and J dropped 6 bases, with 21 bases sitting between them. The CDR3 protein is CASSATTTGDSNSPLHF. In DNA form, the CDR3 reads TGTGCCAGCAGTGCGACAACTACAGGAGACAGTAATTCACCCCTCCACTTT. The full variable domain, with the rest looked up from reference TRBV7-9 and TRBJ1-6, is DTGVSQNPRHKITKRGQNVTFRCDPISEHNRLYWYRQTLGQGPEFLTYFQNEAQLEKSRLLSDRFSAERPKGSFSTLEIQRTEQGDSAMYLCASSATTTGDSNSPLHFGNGTRLTVT.

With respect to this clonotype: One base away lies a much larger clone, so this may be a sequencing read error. The CDR3 nucleotides are TGTGCCAGCTCTTCGTGGGGGACCCCCTACAATGAGCAGTTCTTC. Translation: CASSSWGTPYNEQFF. The chain recombines TRBV11-2 with TRBJ2-1; either TRBD1 or TRBD2 may supply D (5 bases each). V was clipped by 8 bases and J by 2 bases, with 16 bases between them. CDR3 length equals 15 residues. Germline V gene data show CDR1 as SGHAT and CDR2 as FQNNGV.

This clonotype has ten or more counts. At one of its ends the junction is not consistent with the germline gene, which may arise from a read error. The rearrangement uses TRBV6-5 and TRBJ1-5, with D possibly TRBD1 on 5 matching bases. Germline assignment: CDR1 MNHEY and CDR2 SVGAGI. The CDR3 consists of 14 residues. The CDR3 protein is CASSHSGVHQPQHF. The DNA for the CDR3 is TGTGCCAGCAGTCACTCGGGGGTGCACCAGCCCCAGCATTTT.

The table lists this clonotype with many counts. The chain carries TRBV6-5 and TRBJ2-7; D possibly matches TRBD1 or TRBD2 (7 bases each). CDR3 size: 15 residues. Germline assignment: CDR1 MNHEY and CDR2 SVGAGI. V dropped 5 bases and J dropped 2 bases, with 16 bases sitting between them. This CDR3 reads CASSAQGGLAYEQYF. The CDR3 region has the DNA TGTGCCAGCAGTGCCCAGGGGGGGCTGGCCTACGAGCAGTACTTC.